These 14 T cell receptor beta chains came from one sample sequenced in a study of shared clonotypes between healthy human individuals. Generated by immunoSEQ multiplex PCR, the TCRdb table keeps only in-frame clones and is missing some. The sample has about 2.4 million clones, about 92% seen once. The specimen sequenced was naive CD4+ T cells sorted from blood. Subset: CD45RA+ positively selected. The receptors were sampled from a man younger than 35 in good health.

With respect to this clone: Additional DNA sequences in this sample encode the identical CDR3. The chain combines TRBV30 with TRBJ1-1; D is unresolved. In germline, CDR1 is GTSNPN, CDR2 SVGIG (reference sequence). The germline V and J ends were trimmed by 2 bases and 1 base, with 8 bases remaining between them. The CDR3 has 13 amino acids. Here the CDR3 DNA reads TGTGCCTGGAGTACCCGGGGGAACACTGAAGCTTTCTTT. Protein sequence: CAWSTRGNTEAFF.

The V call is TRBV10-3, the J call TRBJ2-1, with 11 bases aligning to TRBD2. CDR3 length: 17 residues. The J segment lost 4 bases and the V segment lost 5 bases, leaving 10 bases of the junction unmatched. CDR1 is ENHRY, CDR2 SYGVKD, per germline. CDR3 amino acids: CAISYVAGGNNYNEQFF. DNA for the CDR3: TGTGCCATCAGTTACGTAGCGGGGGGGAACAATTACAATGAGCAGTTCTTC.

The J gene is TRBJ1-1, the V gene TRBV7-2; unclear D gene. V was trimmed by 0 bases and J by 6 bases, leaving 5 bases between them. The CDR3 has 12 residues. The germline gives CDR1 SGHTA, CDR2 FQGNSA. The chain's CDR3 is CASSLAKAEAFF. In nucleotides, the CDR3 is TGTGCCAGCAGCTTAGCGAAGGCTGAAGCTTTCTTT.

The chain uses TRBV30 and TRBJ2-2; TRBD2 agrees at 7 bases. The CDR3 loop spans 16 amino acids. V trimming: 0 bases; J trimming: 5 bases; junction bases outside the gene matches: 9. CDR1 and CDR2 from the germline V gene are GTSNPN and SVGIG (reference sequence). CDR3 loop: CAWSVVGRGNTGELFF. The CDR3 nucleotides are TGTGCCTGGAGTGTGGTGGGGCGGGGGAATACCGGGGAGCTGTTTTTT.

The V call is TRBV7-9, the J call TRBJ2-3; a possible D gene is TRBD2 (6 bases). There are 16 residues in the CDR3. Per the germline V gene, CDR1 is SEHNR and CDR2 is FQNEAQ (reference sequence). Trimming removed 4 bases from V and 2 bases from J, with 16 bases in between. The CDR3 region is CASSSVGERVTDTQYF. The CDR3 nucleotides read TGTGCCAGCAGCTCCGTGGGGGAGCGGGTCACAGATACGCAGTATTTT.

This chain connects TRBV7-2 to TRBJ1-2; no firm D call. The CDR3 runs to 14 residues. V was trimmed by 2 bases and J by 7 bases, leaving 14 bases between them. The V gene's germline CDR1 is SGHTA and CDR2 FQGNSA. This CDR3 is CASSLTQFLAGYTF. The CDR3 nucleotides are TGTGCCAGCAGCTTAACGCAGTTTCTAGCTGGCTACACCTTC.

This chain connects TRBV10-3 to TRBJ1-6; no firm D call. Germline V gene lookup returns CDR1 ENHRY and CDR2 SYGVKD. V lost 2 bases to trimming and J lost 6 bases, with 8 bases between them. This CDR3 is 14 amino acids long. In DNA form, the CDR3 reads TGTGCCATCAGTGAGGTATCTGGTAATTCACCCCTCCACTTT. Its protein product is CAISEVSGNSPLHF.

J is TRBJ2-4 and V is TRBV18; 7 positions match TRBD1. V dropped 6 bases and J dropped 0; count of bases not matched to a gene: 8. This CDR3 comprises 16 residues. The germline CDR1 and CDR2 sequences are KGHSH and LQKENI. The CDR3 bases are TGTGCCAGCTCCCTCGACAGGGTCTTAGCCAAAAACATTCAGTACTTC. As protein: CASSLDRVLAKNIQYF.

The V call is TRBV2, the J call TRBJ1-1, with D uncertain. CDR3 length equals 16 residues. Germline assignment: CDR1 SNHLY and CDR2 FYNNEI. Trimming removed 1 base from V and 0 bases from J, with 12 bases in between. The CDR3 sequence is CASSEEGIGLNTEAFF. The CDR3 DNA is TGTGCCAGCAGTGAAGAGGGTATTGGCTTGAACACTGAAGCTTTCTTT. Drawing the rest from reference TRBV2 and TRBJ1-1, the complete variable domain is EPEVTQTPSHQVTQMGQEVILRCVPISNHLYFYWYRQILGQKVEFLVSFYNNEISEKSEIFDDQFSVERPDGSNFTLKIRSTKLEDSAMYFCASSEEGIGLNTEAFFGQGTRLTVV.

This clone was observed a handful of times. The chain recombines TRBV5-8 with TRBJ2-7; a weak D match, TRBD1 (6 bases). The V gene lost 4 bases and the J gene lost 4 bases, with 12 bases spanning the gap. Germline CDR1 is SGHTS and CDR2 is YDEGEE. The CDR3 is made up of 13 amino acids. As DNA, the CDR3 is TGTGCCAGCAGCGTCGGGACATTTTACGAGCAGTACTTC. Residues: CASSVGTFYEQYF.

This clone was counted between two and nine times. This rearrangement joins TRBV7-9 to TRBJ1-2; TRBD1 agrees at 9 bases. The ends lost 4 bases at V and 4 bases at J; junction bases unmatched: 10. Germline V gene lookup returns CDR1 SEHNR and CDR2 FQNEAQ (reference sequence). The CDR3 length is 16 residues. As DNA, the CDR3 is TGTGCCAGCAGCTCAAGCATGGACAGGGGACGCTATGGCTACACCTTC. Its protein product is CASSSSMDRGRYGYTF.

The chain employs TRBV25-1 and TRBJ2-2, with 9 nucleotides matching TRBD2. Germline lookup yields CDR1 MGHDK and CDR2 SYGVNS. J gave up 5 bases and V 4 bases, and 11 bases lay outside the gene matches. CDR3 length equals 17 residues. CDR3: CASSAPNAGGVTGELFF. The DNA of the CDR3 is TGTGCCAGCAGTGCCCCCAACGCGGGGGGGGTAACCGGGGAGCTGTTTTTT.

CDR3 sequence: CASSQNSGLAGPEQYF. The DNA for the CDR3 is TGTGCCAGCTCACAAAACTCGGGACTAGCGGGCCCGGAGCAGTACTTC. The chain couples TRBV18 to TRBJ2-7, with 12 bases lining up with TRBD2. Germline V gene sequence: CDR1 KGHSH, CDR2 LQKENI. The trim removed 4 bases at V and 7 bases at J, leaving 11 bases unmatched. The CDR3 loop spans 16 amino acids.

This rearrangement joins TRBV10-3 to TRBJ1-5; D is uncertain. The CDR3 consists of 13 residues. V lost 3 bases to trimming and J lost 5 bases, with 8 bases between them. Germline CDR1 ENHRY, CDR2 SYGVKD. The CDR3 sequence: CAISEEDYQPQHF. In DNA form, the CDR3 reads TGTGCCATCAGTGAAGAAGACTATCAGCCCCAGCATTTT.